Sequencing of this T cell receptor (beta chain) was carried out in a study of post-analysis software for immune sequencing data. Study overall: The disease courses spanned relapsing-remitting, secondary progressive and progressive-relapsing forms of multiple sclerosis.

Study-level results: Controls had significantly higher normalized Chao1 diversity than multiple sclerosis patients. Elevated frequency relative to controls characterized roughly five TRBV segments in patients, TRBV5-6, TRBV5-1 and TRBV20-1 among them. Samples sharing a preparation batch grouped tightly together when assessed by F measure.

At least ten counts were recorded for this clonotype. As yet, its antigen is unknown. Deletions cut 3 bases from V and 0 bases from J, with 6 bases between. Germline V lookup: CDR1 SQVTM, CDR2 ANQGSEA. The CDR3 is made up of 13 amino acids. Every TCR beta cDNA library bore unique molecular identifiers. Input amounts of 1 to 10 million T cells were used. These gave around 500,000 cDNA molecules, so each molecule approximated one T cell. TCRdb passed the PCR reads through MiXCR, listing each CDR3 protein once. The data contain around 200,000 distinct CDR3 sequences, around 30% of them singletons. Sequenced input: blood. This TCR was recovered from a girl aged 2 to 17 with multiple sclerosis. V is TRBV29-1 and J is TRBJ2-1; the D is unclear. DNA of the CDR3: TGCAGCGTTGATGTGGTCTCCTACAATGAGCAGTTCTTC. Encoded protein: CSVDVVSYNEQFF.